The next 25 T cell receptor beta chains were all read from a single sample in a study of T and B cells in COVID-19 patients. BIOMED2 TRB-A/B primer pools were used in multiplex TRB PCR. A single record per CDR3 protein comes from TCRdb applying MiXCR to the multiplex PCR reads. The table includes over 10,000 distinct CDR3 sequences, about 25% detected once. Blood genomic DNA input for TRB amplification was roughly 250-500 ng. The material sequenced was blood. These receptors were obtained from a human donor who had recovered from COVID-19.

This clonotype was seen more than once but under ten times. The chain couples TRBV20-1 to TRBJ2-3, with D maybe TRBD2 (6 bases). Germline V gene data show CDR1 as DFQATT and CDR2 as SNEGSKA (reference sequence). The ends were cut back, 3 bases at V and 6 bases at J, with 19 bases in the middle. The CDR3 is 15 amino acids. In nucleotides, the CDR3 is TGCAGTGCTAGCCCTGGGGAGCGGGTCGCGGATACGCAGTATTTT. It is translated as CSASPGERVADTQYF.

This clonotype was seen a handful of times. The V gene is TRBV7-9, the J gene TRBJ2-7; D is possibly TRBD2 (6 bases). V lost 6 bases, J lost 7 bases, and 16 bases lay in between. CDR1 is SEHNR and CDR2 is FQNEAQ in the germline V gene (reference sequence). The CDR3 spans 13 residues. The DNA for the CDR3 is TGTGCCAGCAGTTCCTCGGGGGTGTGGGAGCAGTACTTC. Amino acid sequence: CASSSSGVWEQYF.

This clonotype has ten or more counts. The chain has TRBV24-1 and TRBJ2-1; no reliable D call. The CDR3 spans 15 residues. The germline CDR1 and CDR2 sequences are KGHDR and SFDVKD. Trimming cost V 3 bases and J 6 bases, with 14 bases left between them. The DNA for the CDR3 is TGTGCCACCAGTGATCCCAGGACGGCGATCAATGAGCAGTTCTTC. This encodes CATSDPRTAINEQFF.

This clonotype is medium-sized (0.01 to 0.1%). The chain combines TRBV6-5 with TRBJ2-7, with D uncertain. The CDR3 sequence is 14 residues long. The germline V gene has CDR1 MNHEY and CDR2 SVGAGI. The ends were cut back, 2 bases at V and 0 bases at J, with 8 bases in the middle. The CDR3 nucleotides are TGTGCCAGCAGTTACGTGGCCGTCTCCTACGAGCAGTACTTC. It translates to CASSYVAVSYEQYF.

By share, this clonotype ranks as medium-sized. V is TRBV30 and J is TRBJ1-2, with TRBD1 identical over 7 bases. The CDR3 sequence is 11 residues long. Germline V gives CDR1 GTSNPN, CDR2 SVGIG (reference sequence). The V and J ends lost 1 base and 7 bases, in that order; junction bases with no gene match: 0. In DNA form, the CDR3 reads TGTGCCTGGAGTGACAGGGGTGGCTACACCTTC. This gives the protein CAWSDRGGYTF.

By sample fraction, this clonotype is medium-sized. The CDR3 spells CASSTRVADPHSGYTF. The DNA for the CDR3 is TGTGCCAGTAGTACGAGGGTAGCGGACCCTCACTCTGGCTACACCTTC. The chain links TRBV19 to TRBJ1-2; no reliable D call. Germline V gene data show CDR1 as LNHDA and CDR2 as SQIVND (reference sequence). Between the trimmed V and J ends, which lost 4 bases and 7 bases, there was a span of 22 bases. CDR3 size: 16 residues.

This clonotype is medium-sized in the sample. V is TRBV11-1 and J is TRBJ2-7; 7 bases line up with TRBD1. Germline CDR1 and CDR2: SGHAT and FQDESV (reference sequence). The V gene end was trimmed by 5 bases and the J gene end by 2 bases; junction bases not matched to a gene: 3. The CDR3 consists of 13 residues. CDR3 amino acids: CASSPGQPYEQYF. The CDR3 nucleotides are TGTGCCAGCAGCCCGGGACAGCCCTACGAGCAGTACTTC.

The genes are TRBV20-1 and TRBJ2-7; TRBD2 aligns across 9 bases. With 2 bases clipped from V and 4 bases from J, the junction kept 9 bases outside the gene matches. Per the germline V gene, CDR1 is DFQATT and CDR2 is SNEGSKA (reference sequence). This CDR3 spans 15 amino acids. DNA for the CDR3: TGCAGTGCTAGATCCCGAGGTAGCGGGAGTTACGAGCAGTACTTC. Its translation: CSARSRGSGSYEQYF.

About this clonotype: This clone may be a read error of a much larger clone one base away. The chain joins TRBV19 to TRBJ1-2; 7 bases align to TRBD1. The CDR3 contains 15 residues. The V segment lost 5 bases and the J segment 4 bases; nucleotides outside the gene matches: 10. Germline CDR1 and CDR2: LNHDA and SQIVND (reference sequence). In nucleotides, the CDR3 is TGTGCCAGTAGTCCCCAGAGGGGGCCGAGCTATGGCTACACCTTC. It encodes CASSPQRGPSYGYTF.

This clonotype came up a few times. The V gene is TRBV5-1, the J gene TRBJ2-3, with no clear D. Between the trimmed V and J ends, which lost 0 bases and 5 bases, there was a span of 10 bases. CDR3 length: 14 residues. Germline CDR1 and CDR2: SGHRS and YFSETQ. This chain's CDR3 is CASSLASIGDTQYF. CDR3 coding DNA: TGCGCCAGCAGCTTGGCTAGTATTGGAGATACGCAGTATTTT.

The chain joins TRBV20-1 to TRBJ2-1, with TRBD2 matching 12 bases. The CDR3 spans 14 residues. Germline V CDR1 and CDR2: DFQATT, SNEGSKA (reference sequence). V shed 6 bases and J 4 bases; nucleotides not matched to a gene: 4. CDR3 loop: CSANGLAGYNEQFF. DNA for the CDR3: TGCAGTGCCAACGGACTAGCGGGATACAATGAGCAGTTCTTC.

This clonotype was seen at least ten times. The J gene is TRBJ2-2, the V gene TRBV6-1; D gene unclear. Per the germline V gene, CDR1 is MNHNS and CDR2 is SASEGT. Trimming cost V 7 bases and J 3 bases, with 6 bases left between them. This CDR3 region has 12 residues. The CDR3 DNA follows: TGTGCCAGCAAAGTGGACACCGGGGAGCTGTTTTTT. Protein product: CASKVDTGELFF.

CDR3 coding DNA: TGTGCCAGCAGCCAAGGAACAATGAACACTGAAGCTTTCTTT. Translation gives CASSQGTMNTEAFF. The chain couples TRBV4-2 to TRBJ1-1; D is ambiguous. The V gene's germline CDR1 is LGHNA and CDR2 YNFKEQ. The CDR3 runs 14 residues. Trimming removed 1 base at V and 0 bases at J, with 6 bases between.

V usage is TRBV29-1 and J usage is TRBJ2-7; possibly TRBD2 for D (7 bases). CDR3 length: 11 amino acids. Germline V gene data show CDR1 as SQVTM and CDR2 as ANQGSEA. Trimming removed 4 bases at V and 10 bases at J, with 14 bases between. DNA of the CDR3: TGCAGCGTTGGGGGGGGCCGCATACAGTACTTC. Its translation is CSVGGGRIQYF.

V usage is TRBV6-1 and J usage is TRBJ2-7; 9 nucleotides match TRBD2. The CDR3 runs to 15 residues. Germline CDR1 and CDR2: MNHNS and SASEGT. V lost 3 bases, J lost 0 bases, and 3 bases stayed unmatched. Here the CDR3 reads CASSEGSGSSYEQYF. DNA for the CDR3: TGTGCCAGCAGTGAGGGTAGCGGGAGCTCCTACGAGCAGTACTTC.

The gene calls are TRBV10-2 and TRBJ2-7; D uncertain. V lost 0 bases, J lost 2 bases, and 8 bases lay in between. This CDR3 comprises 14 residues. Germline V gives CDR1 WSHSY, CDR2 SAAADI. CDR3 bases: TGCGCCAGCAGTGAGTCCTGGGGTCCCTACGAGCAGTACTTC. It is translated as CASSESWGPYEQYF.

This clonotype has just a few counts. The chain has TRBV12-3 or TRBV12-4 and TRBJ1-5, with 9 bases lining up with TRBD1. The CDR3 sequence is 14 residues long. After removal of 7 bases from V and 7 bases from J, the junction contained 8 bases not matched to a gene. CDR3 nucleotide sequence: TGTGCCAGCACAACAGGGGGCGCGGGACAGCCCCAGCATTTT. Its protein is CASTTGGAGQPQHF.

The rearrangement uses TRBV5-5 and TRBJ2-3, with 9 nucleotides matching TRBD2. CDR1 is SGHKS, CDR2 YYEKEE, per germline (reference sequence). V lost 2 bases, J lost 2 bases, and 6 bases stayed unmatched. This CDR3 is 16 amino acids long. CDR3 sequence: CASSLAGGKATDTQYF. The CDR3 DNA sequence: TGTGCCAGCAGCTTAGCGGGGGGAAAGGCCACAGATACGCAGTATTTT.

This clonotype was counted between two and nine times. V and J are TRBV7-2 and TRBJ2-1, with 10 bases identical to TRBD2. Germline V gene sequence: CDR1 SGHTA, CDR2 FQGNSA. The J segment lost 0 bases and the V segment lost 5 bases, leaving 4 bases of the junction unmatched. The CDR3 is made up of 16 amino acids. The CDR3 sequence: CASSALAGDSYNEQFF. As DNA, the CDR3 is TGTGCCAGCAGCGCGCTAGCGGGGGACTCCTACAATGAGCAGTTCTTC.

This clonotype was recorded once. This chain links TRBV7-9 with TRBJ1-6, with TRBD1 identical over 11 bases. V lost 5 bases, J lost 7 bases, and 22 bases stayed unmatched. This CDR3 comprises 21 residues. Germline CDR1 is SEHNR and CDR2 is FQNEAQ (reference sequence). CDR3 sequence (DNA): TGTGCCAGCAGCATTGGACAGGGGGCTAGTCTTTTGATTATCGGGAATTCACCCCTCCACTTT. It is translated as CASSIGQGASLLIIGNSPLHF.

Only a few counts were recorded for this clonotype. The chain employs TRBV7-2 and TRBJ1-2; 7 bases align to TRBD1. V lost 5 bases to trimming and J lost 2 bases; unmatched junction nucleotides: 11. The CDR3 is 16 residues long. Germline values: CDR1 SGHTA, CDR2 FQGNSA. The CDR3 here is CASSIGGQRGNYGYTF. The DNA of the CDR3 is TGTGCCAGCAGCATAGGGGGACAGAGGGGGAACTATGGCTACACCTTC.

The rearrangement uses TRBV4-2 and TRBJ2-7, with D possibly being TRBD2 (6 bases). The germline V gene encodes CDR1 LGHNA and CDR2 YNFKEQ. CDR3 length: 12 amino acids. The ends were cut back, 4 bases at V and 6 bases at J, with 10 bases in the middle. The CDR3 coding sequence is TGTGCCAGCAGCCTAGGACTAACCGAGCAGTACTTC. This encodes CASSLGLTEQYF.

This clonotype ranks as medium-sized. In DNA form, the CDR3 reads TGTGCCAGTTCGGACAGGGGAGGTTTGCATGGGGCCAACGTCCTGACTTTC. Its protein product is CASSDRGGLHGANVLTF. The chain employs TRBV19 and TRBJ2-6, with 9 bases that match TRBD1. Germline V gene data show CDR1 as LNHDA and CDR2 as SQIVND (reference sequence). CDR3 length equals 17 residues. Unmatched junction bases numbered 11, after V lost 8 bases and J lost 3 bases.

The chain uses TRBV18 and TRBJ2-1; 13 nucleotides agree with TRBD2. This CDR3 spans 18 amino acids. Germline values: CDR1 KGHSH, CDR2 LQKENI. After removal of 3 bases from V and 2 bases from J, the junction contained 7 bases not matched to a gene. The CDR3 loop reads CASSPGLAGALPYNEQFF. Here the CDR3 DNA reads TGTGCCAGCTCACCCGGACTAGCGGGGGCCCTACCCTACAATGAGCAGTTCTTC.

This clonotype was seen a few times. The V gene is TRBV30, the J gene TRBJ1-5; a weak D match, TRBD1 (6 bases). This CDR3 has 15 residues. Germline assignment: CDR1 GTSNPN and CDR2 SVGIG (reference sequence). The V and J ends lost 3 bases and 0 bases respectively, with 12 bases between them. CDR3 amino acids: CAWSAGTNSNQPQHF. CDR3 nucleotide sequence: TGTGCCTGGAGCGCCGGGACAAATAGCAATCAGCCCCAGCATTTT.